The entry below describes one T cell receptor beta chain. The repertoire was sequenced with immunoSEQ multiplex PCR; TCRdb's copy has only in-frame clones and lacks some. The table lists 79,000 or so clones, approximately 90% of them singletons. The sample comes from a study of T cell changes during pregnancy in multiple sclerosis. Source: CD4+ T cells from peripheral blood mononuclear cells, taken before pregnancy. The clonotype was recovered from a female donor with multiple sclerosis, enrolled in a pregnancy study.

The CDR3 nucleotides are TGTGCCAGCAGCCCTGGACAGGGGAAGTTTGAGGCCAAAAACATTCAGTACTTC. Its protein product is CASSPGQGKFEAKNIQYF. This chain joins TRBV7-9 and TRBJ2-4; 9 bases match TRBD1. Germline V lookup: CDR1 SEHNR, CDR2 FQNEAQ (reference sequence). The CDR3 has 18 amino acids. V trimming: 5 bases; J trimming: 1 base; junction bases outside the gene matches: 12.